These 3 T cell receptor beta chains share one sample of origin, sequenced in a study of cytomegalovirus exposure and HLA in healthy donors. PCR used 60 Vbeta primers and 13 Jbeta primers. Generated by immunoSEQ multiplex PCR, the TCRdb table keeps only in-frame clones and is missing some. Of 100,000 or so clones in the sample, 77% are singletons; the top ten hold around 9.9%. The sample was PBMCs. These receptors all stem from a man between 35 and 55 years old in good health and CMV-seropositive.

The chain employs TRBV6-5 and TRBJ2-1, with D perhaps TRBD2 (7 bases). Germline lookup yields CDR1 MNHEY and CDR2 SVGAGI. Trimming stripped 2 bases from V and 13 bases from J, with 24 bases between. CDR3 length: 16 amino acids. The CDR3 DNA reads TGTGCCAGCAGTTACGCCGCTCAGTCGGGGAGGGACAATCAGTTCTTC. Its translation: CASSYAAQSGRDNQFF.

V gene TRBV6-5 combines with J gene TRBJ2-7, with D possibly being TRBD1 (6 bases). The V end was cut by 2 bases, the J end by 6 bases, with 14 bases between. Germline assignment: CDR1 MNHEY and CDR2 SVGAGI. This CDR3 spans 14 amino acids. For the CDR3, the DNA is TGTGCCAGCAGTTACACAGGGTTAGTACGCGAGCAGTACTTC. Residues: CASSYTGLVREQYF.

The rearrangement joins TRBV7-6 to TRBJ2-1; 10 bases match TRBD1. This CDR3 is 16 amino acids long. The ends lost 5 bases at V and 4 bases at J; junction bases unmatched: 8. The germline CDR1 and CDR2 sequences are SGHVS and FNYEAQ. The CDR3 loop is CASSPPTGGGYNEQFF. CDR3 sequence (DNA): TGTGCCAGCAGCCCCCCGACAGGGGGCGGATACAATGAGCAGTTCTTC.